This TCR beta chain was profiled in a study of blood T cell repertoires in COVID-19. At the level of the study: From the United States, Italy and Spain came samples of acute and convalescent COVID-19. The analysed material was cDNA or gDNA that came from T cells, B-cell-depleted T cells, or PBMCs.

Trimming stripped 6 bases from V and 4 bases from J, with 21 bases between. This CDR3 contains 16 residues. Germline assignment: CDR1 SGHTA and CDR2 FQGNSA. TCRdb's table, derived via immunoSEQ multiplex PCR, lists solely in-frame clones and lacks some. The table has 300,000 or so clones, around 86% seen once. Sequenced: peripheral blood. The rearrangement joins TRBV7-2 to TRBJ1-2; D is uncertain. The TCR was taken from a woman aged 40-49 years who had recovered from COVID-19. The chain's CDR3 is CASSSLRPGIGYGYTF. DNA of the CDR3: TGTGCCAGCAGTTCCCTAAGACCGGGGATCGGCTATGGCTACACCTTC.